The 27 T cell receptor beta chains given below trace back to one sample, sequenced in a study of molecular identifiers for immune sequencing clone quantification. Each CDR3 protein is one row after TCRdb ran MiXCR on the PCR reads. The sample holds about 320,000 distinct CDR3 sequences, roughly 24% seen once. The specimen was naive CD8+ T cells from blood, with Jurkat cell RNA spiked in. Subset given: FACS-sorted CD8+CD4-CCR7+CD45RA+ naive T cells. Every receptor here comes from a human donor in good health. Some libraries in this study had Jurkat cell RNA spiked in.

Turning to this clonotype: This may be a read error: a much more frequent sequence differs by one nucleotide. The chain couples TRBV20-1 to TRBJ2-7, with 12 bases identical to TRBD1. The CDR3 has 13 residues. CDR1 and CDR2 from the germline V gene are DFQATT and SNEGSKA (reference sequence). V lost 6 bases to trimming and J lost 6 bases; unmatched junction nucleotides: 6. CDR3 in DNA: TGCAGTGCAAGGGACAGGGGGCGGGTCGAGCAGTACTTC. Its translation is CSARDRGRVEQYF.

About this clonotype itself: Sequence at one end of the junction differs from germline and may be a read error. The rearrangement links TRBV6-5 to TRBJ2-7; 7 nucleotides agree with TRBD2. CDR3 length equals 15 residues. The germline V gene has CDR1 MNHEY and CDR2 SVGAGI. CDR3 DNA: TGTGCCAGCAGTTACGGCCTAGCGGACTCCTACGAGCAGCACTTC. This gives the protein CASSYGLADSYEQHF.

This clonotype was observed a few times. The V call is TRBV5-5, the J call TRBJ1-1; D might be TRBD1 (6 bases). The V end lost 4 bases, the J end lost 5 bases, and 18 bases lay between the germline ends. Per the germline V gene, CDR1 is SGHKS and CDR2 is YYEKEE (reference sequence). This CDR3 spans 15 amino acids. CDR3 DNA: TGTGCCAGCAGCCTGTCTGACTGGAGGGGGACTGAAGCTTTCTTT. It is translated as CASSLSDWRGTEAFF.

The CDR3 protein is CASSLKGPHYEQYF. The CDR3 bases are TGTGCCAGCAGTTTGAAAGGGCCCCACTACGAGCAGTACTTC. The rearrangement links TRBV12-3 or TRBV12-4 to TRBJ2-7; D ambiguous. Deletions cut 3 bases from V and 3 bases from J, with 12 bases between. This CDR3 is built from 14 residues.

The chain carries TRBV9 and TRBJ2-7; tentative D call: TRBD2 (5 bases). The V gene's germline CDR1 is SGDLS and CDR2 YYNGEE. CDR3 length equals 14 residues. Trimming removed 3 bases at V and 4 bases at J, with 14 bases between. CDR3 sequence reads: CASSAGDSVYEQYF. The CDR3 DNA reads TGTGCCAGCAGCGCCGGAGATAGCGTATACGAGCAGTACTTC.

This clonotype came up many times. V gene TRBV14 combines with J gene TRBJ1-2; the D gene is possibly TRBD1 (5 bases). The germline CDR1 and CDR2 sequences are SGHDN and FVKESK. This CDR3 is built from 13 residues. Trimming took 3 bases from V and 4 from J, leaving 9 bases between them. The CDR3 region has the DNA TGTGCCAGCAGCCATGAAACAGGCTATGGCTACACCTTC. Translation gives CASSHETGYGYTF.

The sample holds many counts of this clonotype. The chain joins TRBV30 to TRBJ1-4; D gene unclear. The CDR3 length is 13 residues. Trimming left V 1 base short and J 6 bases short, with 9 bases between. Germline-derived CDR1 and CDR2 are GTSNPN and SVGIG (reference sequence). CDR3 in amino acids: CAWSEGLDEKLFF. Written as DNA, the CDR3 is TGTGCCTGGAGTGAAGGATTGGATGAAAAACTGTTTTTT.

At least ten counts were recorded for this clonotype. The chain carries TRBV25-1 and TRBJ2-7; 11 bases are shared with TRBD1. After removal of 1 base from V and 4 bases from J, the junction contained 3 bases not matched to a gene. CDR1 is MGHDK, CDR2 SYGVNS, per germline. The CDR3 runs 15 residues. This CDR3 reads CASSELRDRGYEQYF. Written as DNA, the CDR3 is TGTGCCAGCAGTGAATTACGGGACAGGGGGTACGAGCAGTACTTC.

The rearrangement links TRBV4-3 to TRBJ1-5; TRBD1 might be the D (5 bases). V gave up 2 bases and J gave up 6 bases, with 11 bases separating them. From germline, CDR1 is LGHNA and CDR2 YSLEER. The CDR3 runs to 14 residues. The CDR3 nucleotides read TGCGCCAGCAGCCAACTGTCTGGGGGTCAGCCCCAGCATTTT. It specifies CASSQLSGGQPQHF.

This clonotype showed up many times. The chain is built from TRBV6-5 and TRBJ2-5; D remains unclear. Trimming took off 0 bases at V and 0 bases at J, with 5 bases between the two ends. Germline lookup yields CDR1 MNHEY and CDR2 SVGAGI. The length of the CDR3 is 14 residues. CDR3 sequence (DNA): TGTGCCAGCAGTTACTCAGGTCACCAAGAGACCCAGTACTTC. Translation: CASSYSGHQETQYF.

A note on this clonotype: The junction departs from the called germline gene at one end, perhaps through a read error. V is TRBV5-3 and J is TRBJ1-4; 8 positions match TRBD1. Being an ORF, TRBV5-3 has a function that is uncertain. The CDR3 has 16 amino acids. Here the CDR3 reads CASSLAQGAGNDKLFF. CDR3 nucleotides: TGTGCCAGCAGCTTGGCCCAGGGGGCAGGTAATGATAAACTGTTTTTT.

The V call is TRBV28, the J call TRBJ2-2, with 8 positions matching TRBD1. The CDR3 totals 17 residues. V was pared by 7 bases and J by 4 bases, with 14 bases of the junction left unmatched. Germline CDR1 and CDR2: MDHEN and SYDVKM. Here the CDR3 reads CASTSPRQGMRTGELFF. The CDR3 region has the DNA TGTGCCAGCACCTCTCCACGACAGGGGATGCGCACCGGGGAGCTGTTTTTT.

Ten or more counts support this clonotype. The J gene is TRBJ2-1, the V gene TRBV7-9; D remains ambiguous. The V end was cut by 1 base, the J end by 7 bases, with 14 bases between. CDR1 and CDR2 (germline): SEHNR, FQNEAQ (reference sequence). CDR3 length equals 15 residues. CDR3 in amino acids: CASSLVPARRNEQFF. Written as DNA, the CDR3 is TGTGCCAGCAGCTTAGTCCCGGCCCGGCGGAATGAGCAGTTCTTC.

Comment on this clonotype: With a much larger clone just one base away, this may be a read error. The rearrangement links TRBV6-2 or TRBV6-3 to TRBJ1-1, with D possibly matching TRBD1 (6 bases). Per germline, CDR1 MNHEY and CDR2 SVGEGT. The V end lost 2 bases, the J end lost 3 bases, and 16 bases lay between the germline ends. This CDR3 is 16 amino acids long. CDR3 in DNA: TGTGCCAGCAGTTACGCGCAGGGGCCGGCGGACACTGAAGCTTTCTTT. Amino acids: CASSYAQGPADTEAFF.

Turning to this clonotype: One end of the junction does not line up with germline, which may come from a read error. V is TRBV5-3 and J is TRBJ1-1; D possibly corresponds to TRBD1 (6 bases). TRBV5-3 carries the ORF label, with uncertain function. The CDR3 has 18 amino acids. The CDR3 DNA reads TGTGCCAGCAGCTTGGATTATTTGGGGGCGGGGGGGTCGACCGAAGCTTTCTTT. Translation gives CASSLDYLGAGGSTEAFF.

Regarding this clonotype: A much bigger clone sits one base away, suggesting this may be a read error. The J gene is TRBJ1-1, the V gene TRBV29-1, with no clear D. Germline loops: CDR1 SQVTM, CDR2 ANQGSEA. Trimming removed 5 bases from V and 7 bases from J, with 20 bases in between. CDR3 size: 14 residues. The CDR3 loop reads CSVSSPVRFDEAFF. CDR3 nucleotide sequence: TGCAGCGTTTCTAGTCCCGTGAGGTTCGATGAAGCTTTCTTT.

Of note for this clonotype: The CDR3 end shows no conserved phenylalanine or tryptophan, and so a read error is likely. This chain links TRBV28 with TRBJ1-5; possibly TRBD1 for D (6 bases). The CDR3 runs 18 residues. Germline V CDR1 and CDR2: MDHEN, SYDVKM. V was trimmed by 3 bases and J by 0 bases, leaving 18 bases between them. As DNA, the CDR3 is TGTGCCAGCAGTTTCCACGCGCGGGGACACACTAGCAATCAGCCCCAGCATTCT. Translation: CASSFHARGHTSNQPQHS.

This clonotype was seen a handful of times. This chain's CDR3 is CASSPTGHDTEAFF. The CDR3 DNA sequence: TGTGCCAGCAGTCCGACAGGCCACGACACTGAAGCTTTCTTT. The rearrangement joins TRBV28 to TRBJ1-1, with a tentative D call TRBD1 (6 bases). Trimming pared 5 bases from V and 3 bases from J, leaving 13 bases between. Germline V CDR1 and CDR2: MDHEN, SYDVKM. The CDR3 extends over 14 amino acids.

With regard to this clonotype: A much larger clone lies a single base off, so this may be a read error. The rearrangement links TRBV27 to TRBJ2-3; D may correspond to TRBD1 or TRBD2 (5 bases each). CDR1 and CDR2 (germline): MNHEY, SMNVEV (reference sequence). The CDR3 contains 16 residues. Trimming cost V 4 bases and J 2 bases, with 16 bases left between them. In nucleotides, the CDR3 is TGTGCCAGCAGTTGGGGCGGACTCGGATACACAGATACGCAGTATTTT. The encoded protein is CASSWGGLGYTDTQYF.

This clonotype was detected only a few times. The rearrangement uses TRBV7-9 and TRBJ1-1, with D tentatively TRBD1 (5 bases). V was clipped by 3 bases and J by 3 bases, with 8 bases between them. CDR1 SEHNR and CDR2 FQNEAQ come from the germline V gene (reference sequence). This CDR3 comprises 13 residues. The CDR3 DNA follows: TGTGCCAGCAGCTTCGGGACGGACACTGAAGCTTTCTTT. It translates to CASSFGTDTEAFF. Using reference TRBV7-9 and TRBJ1-1 for the parts outside the CDR3, the full variable domain is DTGVSQNPRHKITKRGQNVTFRCDPISEHNRLYWYRQTLGQGPEFLTYFQNEAQLEKSRLLSDRFSAERPKGSFSTLEIQRTEQGDSAMYLCASSFGTDTEAFFGQGTRLTVV.

This chain joins TRBV15 and TRBJ1-5; 7 nucleotides line up with TRBD1. V was clipped by 2 bases and J by 3 bases; unmatched bases: 13. In germline, CDR1 is LNHNV, CDR2 YYDKDF (reference sequence). This CDR3 has 18 amino acids. CDR3 nucleotide sequence: TGTGCCACCAGCAGACCAGGCATCGGGACAGTGGACAATCAGCCCCAGCATTTT. This sequence encodes CATSRPGIGTVDNQPQHF.

J is TRBJ2-7 and V is TRBV20-1; a weak D match, TRBD1 (5 bases). Trimming pared 6 bases from V and 1 base from J, leaving 10 bases between. Germline CDR1 DFQATT, CDR2 SNEGSKA (reference sequence). This CDR3 contains 12 residues. This CDR3 is CSAADRSYEQYF. The CDR3 coding sequence is TGCAGTGCAGCCGACAGATCCTACGAGCAGTACTTC.

This chain links TRBV7-2 with TRBJ2-3, with D tentatively TRBD2 (5 bases). V lost 5 bases and J 2 bases, leaving 23 bases between the germline ends. This CDR3 has 18 residues. CDR1 SGHTA and CDR2 FQGNSA come from the germline V gene. CDR3: CASSAISLASPFTDTQYF. The CDR3 nucleotides read TGTGCCAGCAGCGCCATCTCCCTGGCTAGCCCCTTCACAGATACGCAGTATTTT. Drawing the rest from reference TRBV7-2 and TRBJ2-3, the complete variable domain is GAGVSQSPSNKVTEKGKDVELRCDPISGHTALYWYRQSLGQGLEFLIYFQGNSAPDKSGLPSDRFSAERTGGSVSTLTIQRTQQEDSAVYLCASSAISLASPFTDTQYFGPGTRLTVL.

The chain carries TRBV4-1 and TRBJ2-7; D uncertain. From germline, CDR1 is MGHRA and CDR2 YSYEKL. The length of the CDR3 is 16 residues. The germline V and J ends were trimmed by 0 bases and 1 base, with 13 bases remaining between them. The CDR3 DNA follows: TGCGCCAGCAGCCAAGATCGCTACGGACCATCCTACGAGCAGTACTTC. Translated, it gives CASSQDRYGPSYEQYF.

V is TRBV11-2 and J is TRBJ2-1; unclear D gene. V gave up 0 bases and J gave up 3 bases, with 12 bases separating them. The CDR3 consists of 16 residues. The germline gives CDR1 SGHAT, CDR2 FQNNGV. The CDR3 here is CASSLDLRQVYNEQFF. CDR3 DNA: TGTGCCAGCAGCTTAGATCTCCGGCAGGTCTACAATGAGCAGTTCTTC.

This clonotype was counted ten times or more. The gene calls are TRBV12-3 or TRBV12-4 and TRBJ2-7; D gene ambiguous. The CDR3 consists of 15 residues. Trimming cost V 6 bases and J 0 bases, with 15 bases left between them. CDR3 nucleotides: TGTGCCAGCAGCCCCTGGATGACCAGCTCCTACGAGCAGTACTTC. The encoded protein is CASSPWMTSSYEQYF.

This clonotype was found many times. V gene TRBV5-4 combines with J gene TRBJ1-2; no definite D call. Germline V gene lookup returns CDR1 SGHNT and CDR2 YYREEE (reference sequence). V lost 1 base, J lost 4 bases, and 8 bases lay in between. This CDR3 has 13 amino acids. In nucleotides, the CDR3 is TGTGCCAGCAGCTTGTCCGAGATCTATGGCTACACCTTC. Its protein product is CASSLSEIYGYTF.